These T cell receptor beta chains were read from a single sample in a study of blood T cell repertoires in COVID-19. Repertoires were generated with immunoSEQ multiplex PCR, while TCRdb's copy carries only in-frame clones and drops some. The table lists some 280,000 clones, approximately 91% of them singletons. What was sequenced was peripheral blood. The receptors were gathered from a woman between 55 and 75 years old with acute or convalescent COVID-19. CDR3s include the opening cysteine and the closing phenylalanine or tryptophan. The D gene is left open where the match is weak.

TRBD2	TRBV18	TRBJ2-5	TGTGCCAGCTCACCACGGACTAGCGGCTTGGTAGAGACCCAGTACTTC	CASSPRTSGLVETQYF
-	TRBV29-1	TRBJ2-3	TGCAGCGTTGATGCAGGGCTAGGAGATACGCAGTATTTT	CSVDAGLGDTQYF
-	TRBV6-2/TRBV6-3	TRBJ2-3	TGTGCCAGCAGTTACATCGGGTTTGCAGATACGCAGTATTTT	CASSYIGFADTQYF
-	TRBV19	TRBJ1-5	TGTGCCAGTAGTTCACTTAAAAATTCGGGTAATCAGCCCCAGCATTTT	CASSSLKNSGNQPQHF
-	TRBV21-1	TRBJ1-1	TGTGCCAGCAGTAGGGGACAGGGTGTGGTGAACACTGAAGCTTTCTTT	CASSRGQGVVNTEAFF
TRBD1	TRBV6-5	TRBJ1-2	TGTGCCAGCAGAATACAGGGGGACTATGGCTACACCTTC	CASRIQGDYGYTF
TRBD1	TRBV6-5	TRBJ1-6	TGTGCCAGCAGTCAAAACAGGGGCTCGCCCCTCCACTTT	CASSQNRGSPLHF
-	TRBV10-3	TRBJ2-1	TGTGCCATCAGTGAGTCGCCAGACAATGAGCAGTTCTTC	CAISESPDNEQFF
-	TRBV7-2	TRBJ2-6	TGTGCCAGCAGCTTAGCGGGGAGCTCTGGGGCCAACGTCCTGACTTTC	CASSLAGSSGANVLTF
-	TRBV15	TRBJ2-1	TGTGCCACCAGCAGAGATAGACTTCCCCCCTACAATGAGCAGTTCTTC	CATSRDRLPPYNEQFF